Below, 31 T cell receptor beta chains from the same sample are listed, as sequenced in a study of blood T cell repertoires in COVID-19 (dated by TCRdb to 2018 to 2020). The method was the immunoSEQ multiplex PCR assay. TCRdb stores this immuneACCESS table with in-frame sequences only. Part of the clones is absent; in the studies checked, under half of the shortfall reflects unresolved V genes, and no reason is known for the rest. This sample is represented by around 89,000 clones; 70% to 90% of them were singletons. Approximately 0.5% of the sample rests with the top ten. The sample taken for sequencing was peripheral blood. The source is a man in his fifties or sixties with acute or convalescent COVID-19.

Only a few counts were recorded for this clone. The chain uses TRBV30 and TRBJ2-7; D unclear. There are 13 residues in the CDR3. Trimming left V 2 bases short and J 0 bases short, with 8 bases between. From germline, CDR1 is GTSNPN and CDR2 SVGIG (reference sequence). Here the CDR3 reads CAWSLTDSYEQYF. CDR3 DNA: TGTGCCTGGAGTCTCACTGACTCCTACGAGCAGTACTTC.

The chain has TRBV5-6 and TRBJ2-1, with D possibly TRBD2 on 6 matching bases. The V end was cut by 3 bases, the J end by 12 bases, with 10 bases between. Looked up from germline, CDR1 is SGHDT and CDR2 is YYEEEE. The CDR3 contains 11 residues. In DNA form, the CDR3 reads TGTGCCAGCAGCTCCCGGGACTCGCAGTTCTTC. Translated: CASSSRDSQFF.

This clone was found a few times. The rearrangement joins TRBV18 to TRBJ2-7, with 7 bases identical to TRBD1. V trimming: 4 bases; J trimming: 5 bases; junction bases outside the gene matches: 11. The CDR3 runs to 15 residues. Germline V gives CDR1 KGHSH, CDR2 LQKENI. The CDR3 sequence is CASSQGGDVDNEQYF. The DNA for the CDR3 is TGTGCCAGCTCACAAGGGGGCGACGTCGACAACGAGCAGTACTTC.

The V and J genes are TRBV3-1 (or the pseudogene TRBV3-2) and TRBJ2-7; 9 bases fit TRBD2. The CDR3 has 15 residues. Looked up from germline, CDR1 is LGHDT and CDR2 is YNNKEL (reference sequence). The V segment lost 3 bases and the J segment 0 bases; nucleotides outside the gene matches: 3. In DNA, the CDR3 is TGTGCCAGCAGCCAGACTAGCGGAATCTCCTACGAGCAGTACTTC. Residues: CASSQTSGISYEQYF.

The V and J genes are TRBV19 and TRBJ2-1; tentative D call: TRBD2 (5 bases). The germline gives CDR1 LNHDA, CDR2 SQIVND (reference sequence). CDR3 length: 13 amino acids. V was pared by 9 bases and J by 6 bases, with 15 bases between. The CDR3 is CASTLGLFNEQFF. In nucleotides, the CDR3 is TGTGCCAGCACCCTCGGACTTTTCAATGAGCAGTTCTTC.

The J gene is TRBJ1-1, the V gene TRBV10-3, with 10 bases fitting TRBD1. This CDR3 contains 17 residues. Germline V CDR1 and CDR2: ENHRY, SYGVKD. J gave up 5 bases and V 4 bases, and 13 bases lay outside the gene matches. The CDR3 DNA is TGTGCCATCAGTGGGAGAGGGACAGGGGAAGTCGGAACTGAAGCTTTCTTT. It codes for CAISGRGTGEVGTEAFF.

The J gene is TRBJ1-1, the V gene TRBV6-1; 7 bases align to TRBD1. The CDR3 runs to 15 residues. V was pared by 2 bases and J by 0 bases, with 3 bases of the junction left unmatched. From germline, CDR1 is MNHNS and CDR2 SASEGT. The CDR3 nucleotides are TGTGCCAGCAGTGAAATGGGACAGATGAACACTGAAGCTTTCTTT. Its translation is CASSEMGQMNTEAFF.

V gene TRBV10-3 combines with J gene TRBJ1-1; D call uncertain. This CDR3 spans 12 amino acids. Germline CDR1 ENHRY, CDR2 SYGVKD. V was cut by 11 bases and J by 1 base, with 11 bases left in between. CDR3 sequence reads: CAAGRGNTEAFF. The CDR3 bases are TGTGCCGCCGGACGGGGGAACACTGAAGCTTTCTTT.

V usage is TRBV15 and J usage is TRBJ1-5; the D is unclear. V lost 0 bases and J lost 1, with 4 bases in between. Germline CDR1 and CDR2: LNHNV and YYDKDF (reference sequence). The CDR3 extends over 14 amino acids. CDR3 amino acids: CATSRELSNQPQHF. The CDR3, as DNA: TGTGCCACCAGCAGAGAATTAAGCAATCAGCCCCAGCATTTT. The full variable domain, completed using reference TRBV15 and TRBJ1-5, is DAMVIQNPRYQVTQFGKPVTLSCSQTLNHNVMYWYQQKSSQAPKLLFHYYDKDFNNEADTPDNFQSRRPNTSFCFLDIRSPGLGDTAMYLCATSRELSNQPQHFGDGTRLSIL.

Details on this clone: The identical CDR3 is also encoded by other nucleotide sequences in the sample. The chain couples TRBV11-3 to TRBJ2-2; D possibly corresponds to TRBD2 (7 bases). Between the trimmed V and J ends, which lost 5 bases and 2 bases, there was a span of 12 bases. The CDR3 loop spans 15 amino acids. Looked up from germline, CDR1 is SGHNT and CDR2 is YENEEA. CDR3 in amino acids: CASSPGGGNTGELFF. The DNA of the CDR3 is TGTGCCAGCAGCCCGGGCGGGGGCAACACCGGGGAGCTGTTTTTT.

The V call is TRBV19, the J call TRBJ1-5; TRBD1 matches 7 bases. Trimming at V came to 6 bases and at J to 0 bases, leaving 5 bases not matched to a gene. The CDR3 loop spans 15 amino acids. CDR1 and CDR2 (germline): LNHDA, SQIVND (reference sequence). The CDR3 spells CASRGQPYSNQPQHF. The CDR3 DNA is TGTGCCAGTAGGGGACAGCCTTATAGCAATCAGCCCCAGCATTTT. Together with reference TRBV19 and TRBJ1-5, the CDR3 gives the full variable domain: DGGITQSPKYLFRKEGQNVTLSCEQNLNHDAMYWYRQDPGQGLRLIYYSQIVNDFQKGDIAEGYSVSREKKESFPLTVTSAQKNPTAFYLCASRGQPYSNQPQHFGDGTRLSIL.

This rearrangement joins TRBV5-1 to TRBJ2-7, with TRBD2 identical over 10 bases. The CDR3 runs 16 residues. V was clipped by 4 bases and J by 2 bases; unmatched bases: 9. CDR1 and CDR2 (germline): SGHRS, YFSETQ. CDR3 in amino acids: CASSPSGTSDPYEQYF. CDR3 nucleotide sequence: TGCGCCAGCAGCCCCTCCGGGACTAGCGACCCCTACGAGCAGTACTTC.

This chain joins TRBV7-3 and TRBJ2-2, with 9 nucleotides matching TRBD2. Germline V CDR1 and CDR2: SGHTA, FQGTGA. V lost 5 bases and J lost 0; bases outside the gene matches: 4. The CDR3 covers 16 residues. Here the CDR3 reads CASSRRTSANTGELFF. The CDR3 nucleotides read TGTGCCAGCAGCCGAAGGACTAGCGCGAACACCGGGGAGCTGTTTTTT.

The rearrangement links TRBV5-5 to TRBJ2-7, with D possibly being TRBD2 (5 bases). With 0 bases removed from V and 2 bases from J, the gap between germline ends came to 6 bases. The CDR3 runs to 13 residues. Germline-derived CDR1 and CDR2 are SGHKS and YYEKEE (reference sequence). The CDR3 DNA sequence: TGTGCCAGCAGCTTGGCGGGAACCTACGAGCAGTACTTC. This translates into CASSLAGTYEQYF.

This clone was picked up one time. This chain links TRBV7-2 with TRBJ1-2, with D unresolved. Trimming pared 1 base from V and 4 bases from J, leaving 10 bases between. Per the germline V gene, CDR1 is SGHTA and CDR2 is FQGNSA. This CDR3 has 14 amino acids. CDR3 nucleotide sequence: TGTGCCAGCAGCTTAGGTCATCGCAGCTATGGCTACACCTTC. Translated, it gives CASSLGHRSYGYTF.

V gene TRBV5-1 combines with J gene TRBJ2-3; D is unresolved. The germline V gene encodes CDR1 SGHRS and CDR2 YFSETQ. The CDR3 has 18 residues. Trimming stripped 0 bases from V and 0 bases from J, with 17 bases between. This chain's CDR3 is CASSLGLLPGTSTDTQYF. Here the CDR3 DNA reads TGCGCCAGCAGCTTGGGGCTTTTACCTGGCACCAGCACAGATACGCAGTATTTT.

V gene TRBV3-1 (or the pseudogene TRBV3-2) combines with J gene TRBJ2-4; maybe TRBD1 (6 bases). Germline loops: CDR1 LGHDT, CDR2 YNNKEL (reference sequence). The CDR3 spans 11 residues. Trimming removed 2 bases at V and 12 bases at J, with 8 bases between. The CDR3 sequence: CASSQQGPQYF. The CDR3 region has the DNA TGTGCCAGCAGCCAACAGGGGCCTCAGTACTTC.

This sequence joins TRBV10-3 and TRBJ2-1; no reliable D call. The V gene lost 2 bases and the J gene lost 9 bases, with 5 bases spanning the gap. The CDR3 has 11 amino acids. CDR1 and CDR2 (germline): ENHRY, SYGVKD. The CDR3 sequence: CAISEGGEQFF. Here the CDR3 DNA reads TGTGCCATCAGTGAGGGCGGTGAGCAGTTCTTC.

The chain combines TRBV7-2 with TRBJ2-1; D possibly corresponds to TRBD1 (6 bases). From germline, CDR1 is SGHTA and CDR2 FQGNSA. V was shortened by 7 bases and J by 0 bases, with 13 bases between the two germline ends. CDR3 size: 15 residues. CDR3 sequence: CASIQGGVSYNEQFF. The CDR3 nucleotides are TGTGCCAGCATCCAAGGGGGAGTCTCCTACAATGAGCAGTTCTTC.

The chain combines TRBV5-6 with TRBJ2-7; D is perhaps TRBD1 (6 bases). The length of the CDR3 is 14 residues. Germline CDR1 SGHDT, CDR2 YYEEEE. V shed 3 bases and J shed 3 bases, with 13 bases lying between them. CDR3 nucleotides: TGTGCCAGCAGCTCCCCGGGACACGACTACGAGCAGTACTTC. It encodes CASSSPGHDYEQYF. Complete variable domain (other parts from reference TRBV5-6 and TRBJ2-7): DAGVTQSPTHLIKTRGQQVTLRCSPKSGHDTVSWYQQALGQGPQFIFQYYEEEERQRGNFPDRFSGHQFPNYSSELNVNALLLGDSALYLCASSSPGHDYEQYFGPGTRLTVT.

The chain is built from TRBV5-4 and TRBJ2-5; the D is unclear. Germline CDR1 SGHNT, CDR2 YYREEE (reference sequence). V lost 0 bases and J 1 base, leaving 7 bases between the germline ends. This CDR3 has 14 residues. The CDR3 DNA sequence: TGTGCCAGCAGCTTGGCAGGCCGCCAAGAGACCCAGTACTTC. Translating it yields CASSLAGRQETQYF.

This clone was picked up one time. This chain joins TRBV5-1 and TRBJ2-7; possibly TRBD1 for D (5 bases). Germline CDR1 and CDR2: SGHRS and YFSETQ. Trimming took 3 bases from V and 0 from J, leaving 7 bases between them. CDR3 length: 13 amino acids. The CDR3 DNA sequence: TGCGCCAGCAGCTGGCAGGGCTCCTACGAGCAGTACTTC. Residues: CASSWQGSYEQYF.

The chain has TRBV4-1 and TRBJ2-3; 9 bases are a match to TRBD2. Trimming removed 0 bases from V and 5 bases from J; junction bases left unmatched: 12. This CDR3 region has 18 residues. Germline loops: CDR1 MGHRA, CDR2 YSYEKL. DNA of the CDR3: TGCGCCAGCAGCCAAGAGTTCCATAGCGGGAGAGGAGGAGATACGCAGTATTTT. Its translation: CASSQEFHSGRGGDTQYF.

This chain links TRBV19 with TRBJ2-5; maybe TRBD2 (6 bases). Germline V CDR1 and CDR2: LNHDA, SQIVND (reference sequence). V lost 4 bases, J lost 1 base, and 13 bases lay in between. The CDR3 consists of 15 residues. CDR3 amino acids: CASSRVTGSQETQYF. The DNA of the CDR3 is TGTGCCAGTAGTAGGGTAACCGGGAGCCAAGAGACCCAGTACTTC.

This clone appeared once. The CDR3 region has the DNA TGCGCCAGCAGCTCAAGGGAGTTGGGCACTGAAGCTTTCTTT. It codes for CASSSRELGTEAFF. J is TRBJ1-1 and V is TRBV5-1, with D hard to call. The CDR3 sequence is 14 residues long. With 3 bases removed from V and 4 bases from J, the gap between germline ends came to 13 bases. Germline loops: CDR1 SGHRS, CDR2 YFSETQ.

The V call is TRBV5-6, the J call TRBJ2-2; TRBD2 agrees at 7 bases. Germline CDR1 SGHDT, CDR2 YYEEEE. This CDR3 is 15 amino acids long. The V segment lost 0 bases and the J segment 6 bases; nucleotides outside the gene matches: 5. The CDR3 region has the DNA TGTGCCAGCAGCTTGGCCGGACTAGTCCCCGGGGAGCTGTTTTTT. It specifies CASSLAGLVPGELFF.

The genes are TRBV18 and TRBJ1-1; D is possibly TRBD1 (5 bases). This CDR3 region has 15 residues. The germline V gene encodes CDR1 KGHSH and CDR2 LQKENI. Trimming took off 4 bases at V and 0 bases at J, with 12 bases between the two ends. The chain's CDR3 is CASSQPGQMNTEAFF. The DNA for the CDR3 is TGTGCCAGCTCACAGCCCGGACAAATGAACACTGAAGCTTTCTTT.

The V call is TRBV7-9, the J call TRBJ2-2, with D maybe TRBD2 (6 bases). Germline V CDR1 and CDR2: SEHNR, FQNEAQ (reference sequence). Trimming shortened V by 5 bases and J by 10 bases, and 23 bases separated the two germline ends. The CDR3 is 16 amino acids. The DNA for the CDR3 is TGTGCCAGCAGCCCAGCCCTCGGGGAGGAACCACCGGAGCTGTTTTTT. Its protein product is CASSPALGEEPPELFF.

A single count supports this clone. This sequence joins TRBV5-4 and TRBJ1-2; 8 bases align to TRBD1. CDR1 is SGHNT, CDR2 YYREEE, per germline (reference sequence). This CDR3 spans 13 amino acids. J gave up 3 bases and V 4 bases, and 2 bases lay outside the gene matches. The CDR3 here is CASSQGQDYGYTF. The CDR3, as DNA: TGTGCCAGCAGCCAGGGACAGGACTATGGCTACACCTTC.

The chain links TRBV6-5 to TRBJ1-2; D is uncertain. From germline, CDR1 is MNHEY and CDR2 SVGAGI. With 8 bases removed from V and 6 bases from J, the gap between germline ends came to 13 bases. The length of the CDR3 is 12 residues. Here the CDR3 reads CASHGPSHGYTF. The DNA of the CDR3 is TGTGCCAGCCACGGTCCGAGCCATGGCTACACCTTC.

The V call is TRBV30, the J call TRBJ2-3, with 10 positions matching TRBD1. The V segment lost 3 bases and the J segment 0 bases; nucleotides outside the gene matches: 15. The length of the CDR3 is 19 residues. CDR1 is GTSNPN and CDR2 is SVGIG in the germline V gene (reference sequence). CDR3 nucleotides: TGTGCCTGGAGCCGAGGGACAGGGGCCCGACTCCATAGCACAGATACGCAGTATTTT. Its protein is CAWSRGTGARLHSTDTQYF.